Below are 15 T cell receptor beta chains sequenced from a single sample in a study of T-cell memory formation after mild COVID-19. TCRdb reprocessed the 5' RACE reads with MiXCR, giving one entry per CDR3 protein. Of fewer than 450,000 distinct CDR3 sequences listed, roughly a quarter were seen once; the top ten hold 7% to 9.5%. The material sequenced was PBMCs or a T cell subset sorted from them (not recorded which). These receptors were obtained from an adult woman who had mild COVID-19 (a few samples of this study predate the infection). Cell type and time point are not known.

The sample holds many counts of this clonotype. This chain joins TRBV12-3 or TRBV12-4 and TRBJ1-1, with no clear D. CDR3 length: 13 residues. Trimming took off 10 bases at V and 3 bases at J, with 15 bases between the two ends. The CDR3 sequence is CANRRTLDTEAFF. CDR3 in DNA: TGTGCCAATAGGCGGACGTTGGACACTGAAGCTTTCTTT.

This clonotype was detected many times. The rearrangement links TRBV7-9 to TRBJ1-4, with 9 nucleotides matching TRBD1. The J segment lost 7 bases and the V segment lost 7 bases, leaving 7 bases of the junction unmatched. Germline V gives CDR1 SEHNR, CDR2 FQNEAQ (reference sequence). The CDR3 is made up of 14 amino acids. CDR3 sequence: CASTPGQGIEKLFF. Here the CDR3 DNA reads TGTGCCAGCACACCGGGACAGGGAATTGAAAAACTGTTTTTT.

The chain is built from TRBV28 and TRBJ1-2; D is unclear. Trimming stripped 6 bases from V and 5 bases from J, with 16 bases between. Germline CDR1 and CDR2: MDHEN and SYDVKM. The CDR3 has 14 residues. In DNA form, the CDR3 reads TGTGCCAGCAGCCCTCTCCGGGCCTTATATGGCTACACCTTC. Its protein product is CASSPLRALYGYTF.

The chain employs TRBV7-3 and TRBJ1-1; D is unclear. Trimming removed 5 bases at V and 2 bases at J, with 12 bases between. CDR1 and CDR2 (germline): SGHTA, FQGTGA. The CDR3 has 14 residues. The DNA of the CDR3 is TGTGCCAGCAGCCTTGGCCACCAAAACACTGAAGCTTTCTTT. It yields the protein CASSLGHQNTEAFF.

This clonotype was observed a handful of times. The V call is TRBV6-2 or TRBV6-3, the J call TRBJ2-1, with 15 bases lining up with TRBD2. The CDR3 consists of 19 residues. V gave up 0 bases and J gave up 4 bases; unmatched junction bases: 7. CDR1 and CDR2 (germline): MNHEY, SVGEGT. The CDR3 spells CASSYSTGLAGGLYNEQFF. The CDR3 bases are TGTGCCAGCAGTTACTCTACGGGACTAGCGGGAGGATTATACAATGAGCAGTTCTTC.

The rearrangement joins TRBV5-5 to TRBJ1-2; tentatively, D is TRBD1 (6 bases). Trimming left V 0 bases short and J 3 bases short, with 9 bases between. The CDR3 is 14 amino acids. CDR1 is SGHKS, CDR2 YYEKEE, per germline (reference sequence). CDR3 protein: CASSLGQADYGYTF. The CDR3 DNA reads TGTGCCAGCAGCTTGGGACAGGCCGACTATGGCTACACCTTC.

Here the CDR3 reads CASSSWVPQYF. The CDR3 nucleotides are TGTGCCAGCAGCTCCTGGGTCCCCCAGTACTTC. The chain has TRBV7-9 and TRBJ2-5; D not resolved. Germline values: CDR1 SEHNR, CDR2 FQNEAQ (reference sequence). CDR3 size: 11 residues. Deletions cut 4 bases from V and 9 bases from J, with 9 bases between.

There are a few counts of this clonotype. One end of the junction varies from germline; a read error may be responsible. The rearrangement links TRBV7-7 to TRBJ2-5; the D is unclear. CDR1 is SSHAT and CDR2 is FNYEAQ in the germline V gene (reference sequence). The CDR3 has 14 amino acids. CDR3 sequence: CASSLTSQQETQYF. CDR3 sequence (DNA): TGTGCTAGCAGCTTAACGTCCCAACAAGAGACCCAGTACTTC.

This chain joins TRBV18 and TRBJ2-7; 8 nucleotides match TRBD1. The CDR3 contains 14 residues. Germline assignment: CDR1 KGHSH and CDR2 LQKENI. The V segment lost 3 bases and the J segment 3 bases; nucleotides outside the gene matches: 4. CDR3 loop: CASSPTGGNYEQYF. The CDR3, as DNA: TGTGCCAGCTCACCTACAGGGGGAAACTACGAGCAGTACTTC.

This clonotype occurred a few times. The rearrangement joins TRBV6-5 to TRBJ2-3; TRBD2 agrees at 10 bases. Looked up from germline, CDR1 is MNHEY and CDR2 is SVGAGI. The CDR3 length is 15 residues. V was pared by 6 bases and J by 2 bases, with 5 bases of the junction left unmatched. CDR3 loop: CASSRTSGDTDTQYF. CDR3 nucleotides: TGTGCCAGCAGCCGAACTAGCGGGGACACAGATACGCAGTATTTT.

The gene calls are TRBV5-1 and TRBJ2-7; D is ambiguous. Germline lookup yields CDR1 SGHRS and CDR2 YFSETQ. The CDR3 consists of 14 residues. V was clipped by 4 bases and J by 6 bases, with 17 bases between them. CDR3 sequence: CASSIRVDSAEQYF. The CDR3, as DNA: TGCGCCAGCAGCATCCGAGTCGACTCTGCCGAGCAGTACTTC. The variable domain in full, with the rest retrieved from reference TRBV5-1 and TRBJ2-7, is KAGVTQTPRYLIKTRGQQVTLSCSPISGHRSVSWYQQTPGQGLQFLFEYFSETQRNKGNFPGRFSGRQFSNSRSEMNVSTLELGDSALYLCASSIRVDSAEQYFGPGTRLTVT.

The table lists this clonotype with a few counts. The chain carries TRBV20-1 and TRBJ1-2, with D unresolved. The CDR3 covers 13 residues. V was shortened by 1 base and J by 2 bases, with 8 bases between the two germline ends. Per the germline V gene, CDR1 is DFQATT and CDR2 is SNEGSKA (reference sequence). CDR3 nucleotide sequence: TGCAGTGCTAGAGTCAGGTCCAACTATGGCTACACCTTC. This encodes CSARVRSNYGYTF.

The chain couples TRBV20-1 to TRBJ1-1, with a tentative D call TRBD1 (6 bases). V was pared by 7 bases and J by 6 bases, with 12 bases between. Germline CDR1 is DFQATT and CDR2 is SNEGSKA (reference sequence). The length of the CDR3 is 11 residues. For the CDR3, the DNA is TGCAGTGTTTCAGGGGCGCCTGAAGCTTTCTTT. Its protein is CSVSGAPEAFF.

The J gene is TRBJ2-3, the V gene TRBV5-1; the D is unclear. V lost 0 bases to trimming and J lost 2 bases, with 10 bases between them. Germline V gene data show CDR1 as SGHRS and CDR2 as YFSETQ. The CDR3 is made up of 15 amino acids. The CDR3 region has the DNA TGCGCCAGCAGCTTGGCAGACCCCGCCACAGATACGCAGTATTTT. The encoded protein is CASSLADPATDTQYF.

This clonotype was picked up many times. This chain links TRBV29-1 with TRBJ2-1; a weak D match, TRBD1 (5 bases). CDR1 and CDR2 (germline): SQVTM, ANQGSEA. CDR3 length: 13 residues. V lost 8 bases and J 9 bases, leaving 20 bases between the germline ends. The CDR3 sequence: CSTRAQGSSEQFF. For the CDR3, the DNA is TGCAGCACAAGAGCCCAGGGATCCAGTGAGCAGTTCTTC.